This paragraph reports one TCR beta chain. Antigen specificity is unknown. V lost 8 bases to trimming and J lost 5 bases, with 16 bases between them. This CDR3 is 14 amino acids long. The V gene's germline CDR1 is ENHRY and CDR2 SYGVKD. Study-wide results and caveats: The TCR gene usage of tumor memory CD4+ T cells clustered together with blood and lymph node memory CD4+ cells and with lymph node naive CD4+ cells.

After constant-region reverse-primer amplification, full-length variable regions underwent semi-nested PCR with Nested Universal Primer A. TCRdb redid the calling of the 5' RACE reads with MiXCR, one entry per CDR3 protein. The table includes some 8,700 distinct CDR3 sequences, 65% to 70% detected once. This receptor was obtained from a female donor with breast cancer. The chain uses TRBV10-3 and TRBJ1-3; D perhaps matches TRBD1 (6 bases). The sample comprised tumor-infiltrating naive CD4+ T cells sorted from the breast tumor. Subset: naive CD4+ T cells, CD4+CD45RA+CD25-. CDR3: CAIGGTGMRNTIYF. The CDR3 nucleotides are TGTGCCATCGGGGGAACAGGGATGAGAAACACCATATATTTT.